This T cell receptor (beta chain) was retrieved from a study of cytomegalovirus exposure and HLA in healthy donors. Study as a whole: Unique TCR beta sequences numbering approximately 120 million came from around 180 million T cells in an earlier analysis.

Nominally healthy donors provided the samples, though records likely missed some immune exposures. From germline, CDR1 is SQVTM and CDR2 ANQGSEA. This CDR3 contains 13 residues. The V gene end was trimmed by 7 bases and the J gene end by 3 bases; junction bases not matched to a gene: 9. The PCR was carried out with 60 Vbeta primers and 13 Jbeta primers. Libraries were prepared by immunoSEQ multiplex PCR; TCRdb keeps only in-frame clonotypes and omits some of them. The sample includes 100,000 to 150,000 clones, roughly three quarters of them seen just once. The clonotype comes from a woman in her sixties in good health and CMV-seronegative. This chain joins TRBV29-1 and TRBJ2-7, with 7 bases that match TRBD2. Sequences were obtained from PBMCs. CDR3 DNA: TGCAGCGCCACACTAGCGAGGTTCTACGAGCAGTACTTC. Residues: CSATLARFYEQYF.